The rows below give T cell receptor beta chains drawn from one sample of a study of cytomegalovirus exposure and HLA in healthy donors. Sequencing was performed with immunoSEQ multiplex PCR; in TCRdb, only in-frame clones are kept and a portion is missing. The data hold some 120,000 clones, with around 70% observed a single time. The sample comprised PBMCs. Receptors originate from a man aged 30 to 39 in good health and CMV-seropositive. The CDR3 runs from the conserved cysteine through the conserved F or W. A D gene is named only where the DNA matches it firmly. Clone size appears in some rows only: once, few, many, or a class for an expanded clone.

clone size	J gene	V gene	D gene	CDR3 protein	CDR3 DNA
NA	TRBJ2-1	TRBV5-4	TRBD2	CASSFFGGSSYNEQFF	TGTGCCAGCAGCTTCTTCGGGGGGAGCTCCTACAATGAGCAGTTCTTC
NA	TRBJ1-6	TRBV7-2	NA	CASSLEPGYFYNSPLHF	TGTGCCAGCAGCTTAGAGCCAGGGTATTTCTATAATTCACCCCTCCACTTT
NA	TRBJ1-2	TRBV5-1	NA	CASRDVGPGGYTF	TGCGCCAGCAGGGACGTTGGACCGGGAGGCTACACCTTC
NA	TRBJ1-4	TRBV7-3	NA	CASSSQGLANEKLFF	TGTGCCAGCAGCTCACAGGGTCTAGCTAATGAAAAACTGTTTTTT
NA	TRBJ1-5	TRBV18	TRBD1	CASSPFDRAYQPQHF	TGTGCCAGCTCACCGTTTGACAGGGCGTATCAGCCCCAGCATTTT
NA	TRBJ2-2	TRBV28	NA	CASSLGALVPGELFF	TGTGCCAGCAGTTTGGGGGCTCTAGTCCCCGGGGAGCTGTTTTTT
NA	TRBJ1-2	TRBV29-1	NA	CSVARESYGYTF	TGCAGCGTTGCGAGGGAGAGCTATGGCTACACCTTC
NA	TRBJ2-2	TRBV21-1	NA	CASTLRGRGLPGELFF	TGTGCCAGCACCCTACGGGGCAGGGGGCTCCCCGGGGAGCTGTTTTTT
NA	TRBJ2-5	TRBV5-4	TRBD1	CASSPSQGAQETQYF	TGTGCCAGCAGCCCCTCACAGGGGGCTCAAGAGACCCAGTACTTC
few	TRBJ2-3	TRBV9	NA	CASSVELLTDTQYF	TGTGCCAGCAGCGTAGAACTTTTAACAGATACGCAGTATTTT
few	TRBJ2-1	TRBV2	NA	CASSHPDTTYNEQFF	TGTGCCAGCAGTCATCCAGATACAACCTACAATGAGCAGTTCTTC
few	TRBJ2-1	TRBV18	NA	CASSSFGEPSSSYNEQFF	TGTGCCAGCTCATCCTTCGGAGAGCCTTCGAGCTCCTACAATGAGCAGTTCTTC
few	TRBJ2-7	TRBV7-8	NA	CASSPTVYEQYF	TGTGCCAGCAGCCCGACAGTCTACGAGCAGTACTTC
NA	TRBJ2-2	TRBV28	TRBD2	CASSWSGGRNTGELFF	TGTGCCAGCAGTTGGTCGGGGGGACGGAACACCGGGGAGCTGTTTTTT
NA	TRBJ2-1	TRBV18	TRBD2	CASSPPSGLAGPSLYNEQFF	TGTGCCAGCTCACCCCCTTCAGGGCTAGCGGGCCCCTCCCTCTACAATGAGCAGTTCTTC
NA	TRBJ2-2	TRBV7-3	TRBD2	CASSFDVVLAGFGELFF	TGTGCCAGCAGCTTTGATGTGGTACTAGCGGGATTCGGGGAGCTGTTTTTT
NA	TRBJ2-7	TRBV7-9	TRBD1	CASSLGQVLSYEQYF	TGTGCCAGCAGCTTGGGACAGGTCCTCTCCTACGAGCAGTACTTC
NA	TRBJ2-5	TRBV7-2	NA	CASSLDRTATQYF	TGTGCCAGCAGCTTAGATAGGACTGCGACCCAGTACTTC
NA	TRBJ2-5	TRBV29-1	NA	CSVEDRVGQKQETQYF	TGCAGCGTTGAAGATCGGGTAGGACAGAAACAAGAGACCCAGTACTTC
few	TRBJ1-3	TRBV9	NA	CASSQYFGGNTIYF	TGTGCCAGCAGCCAGTATTTCGGGGGAAACACCATATATTTT
NA	TRBJ2-5	TRBV7-6	NA	CASSTPGLETQYF	TGTGCCAGCAGCACCCCAGGGTTGGAGACCCAGTACTTC
NA	TRBJ2-1	TRBV7-3	TRBD2	CASSLTTGGPRDEQFF	TGTGCCAGCAGCTTAACGACGGGAGGGCCTCGCGATGAGCAGTTCTTC
NA	TRBJ1-2	TRBV9	NA	CASSIQHNYGYTF	TGTGCCAGCAGCATACAACATAACTATGGCTACACCTTC
medium-sized	TRBJ2-2	TRBV6-4	NA	CASSGTDTGELFF	TGTGCCAGCAGTGGGACAGACACCGGGGAGCTGTTTTTT
NA	TRBJ2-2	TRBV5-1	TRBD2	CASSSSGGTGELFF	TGCGCCAGCAGTTCATCCGGGGGGACCGGGGAGCTGTTTTTT
NA	TRBJ2-2	TRBV19	TRBD2	CASKDVILAENTGELFF	TGTGCCAGTAAAGACGTTATACTAGCGGAGAACACCGGGGAGCTGTTTTTT
NA	TRBJ2-1	TRBV5-6	TRBD2	CASSHPEGGEQFF	TGTGCCAGCAGCCACCCGGAGGGAGGGGAGCAGTTCTTC
NA	TRBJ2-1	TRBV6-7	NA	CATPGSGHNEQFF	TGTGCCACCCCTGGGAGCGGCCACAATGAGCAGTTCTTC
NA	TRBJ1-5	TRBV4-1	NA	CASSQGVSGAQHF	TGTGCCAGCAGCCAAGGCGTATCAGGGGCCCAGCATTTT
NA	TRBJ1-2	TRBV5-6	TRBD1	CASSWGTGGNYGYTF	TGTGCCAGCAGCTGGGGGACAGGGGGAAACTATGGCTACACCTTC
NA	TRBJ2-5	TRBV19	NA	CASSIGSSETQYF	TGTGCCAGTAGTATAGGAAGCTCGGAGACCCAGTACTTC
few	TRBJ1-1	TRBV6-5	NA	CASSKRTANTEAFF	TGTGCCAGCTCAAAAAGGACAGCGAACACTGAAGCTTTCTTT
few	TRBJ1-1	TRBV5-4	TRBD1	CASSLDRVAEAFF	TGTGCCAGCAGCCTCGACAGGGTAGCTGAAGCTTTCTTT
once	TRBJ2-5	TRBV29-1	NA	CSVETSDQETQYF	TGCAGCGTTGAGACCAGCGATCAAGAGACCCAGTACTTC
few	TRBJ2-7	TRBV27	TRBD1	CASRKGQGVYEQYF	TGTGCCAGCAGGAAGGGACAGGGGGTGTACGAGCAGTACTTC
NA	TRBJ2-3	TRBV6-1	NA	CASSESRTSSTDTQYF	TGTGCCAGCAGTGAATCGCGAACTTCTAGCACAGATACGCAGTATTTT
NA	TRBJ1-1	TRBV15	TRBD1	CATSSYRGGTEAFF	TGTGCCACCAGCAGTTACAGGGGAGGAACTGAAGCTTTCTTT
NA	TRBJ2-5	TRBV5-4	TRBD2	CASSWRGSPETQYF	TGTGCCAGCAGCTGGCGCGGGAGCCCGGAGACCCAGTACTTC
NA	TRBJ2-5	TRBV5-1	NA	CASSPGGLGGETQYF	TGCGCCAGCAGCCCGGGCGGCCTCGGCGGGGAGACCCAGTACTTC
NA	TRBJ2-1	TRBV7-9	TRBD1	CASSSQGVSSYNEQFF	TGTGCCAGCAGCTCCCAGGGGGTGAGCTCCTACAATGAGCAGTTCTTC
NA	TRBJ2-7	TRBV18	TRBD2	CASSPGTSGSPDEQYF	TGTGCCAGCTCACCCGGGACTAGCGGGAGTCCTGACGAGCAGTACTTC
NA	TRBJ2-7	TRBV6-1	NA	CASSATVSSYEQYF	TGTGCCAGCAGTGCGACAGTCAGCTCCTACGAGCAGTACTTC
NA	TRBJ2-4	TRBV25-1	TRBD2	CASSEWGGLRDIQYF	TGTGCCAGCAGTGAATGGGGGGGACTCAGGGACATTCAGTACTTC
few	TRBJ2-7	TRBV5-4	NA	CASSLKAQGGEQYF	TGTGCCAGCAGCTTAAAGGCCCAAGGGGGCGAGCAGTACTTC
NA	TRBJ2-5	TRBV11-1	TRBD1	CASSRETDRGYWETQYF	TGTGCCAGCAGCCGAGAAACCGACAGGGGGTATTGGGAGACCCAGTACTTC
NA	TRBJ2-7	TRBV6-4	NA	CASSEARELLGEQYF	TGTGCCAGCAGTGAGGCGCGGGAACTCCTGGGGGAGCAGTACTTC
NA	TRBJ2-3	TRBV7-3	NA	CASSQGGKTDTQYF	TGTGCCAGCAGCCAGGGGGGTAAGACAGATACGCAGTATTTT
NA	TRBJ1-2	TRBV11-1	NA	CASSRNTNGYGYTF	TGTGCCAGCAGCCGCAATACCAACGGCTATGGCTACACCTTC
few	TRBJ2-2	TRBV11-3	NA	CASSWGTTPGDRELFF	TGTGCCAGCAGCTGGGGGACGACCCCAGGGGACCGGGAGCTGTTTTTT
NA	TRBJ2-7	TRBV7-2	NA	CASSPRQARGHEQYF	TGTGCCAGCAGCCCCCGGCAGGCCAGGGGTCACGAGCAGTACTTC
NA	TRBJ1-2	TRBV6-1	TRBD1	CASSEGTDRGSYTF	TGTGCCAGCAGTGAAGGGACCGACAGGGGAAGCTACACCTTC
NA	TRBJ2-7	TRBV5-1	TRBD1	CASSLDPGQSYEQYF	TGCGCCAGCAGCTTGGACCCGGGACAGTCCTACGAGCAGTACTTC
NA	TRBJ1-3	TRBV5-1	NA	CASSFGGTGRRNTIYF	TGCGCCAGCAGCTTTGGTGGAACAGGGCGTAGAAACACCATATATTTT
NA	TRBJ1-3	TRBV7-8	NA	CASSKGHRSGNTIYF	TGTGCCAGCAGCAAGGGACACCGCTCTGGAAACACCATATATTTT
NA	TRBJ2-5	TRBV28	TRBD1	CASSLSGGKETQYF	TGTGCCAGCAGTTTATCAGGGGGCAAAGAGACCCAGTACTTC
NA	TRBJ2-1	TRBV14	TRBD2	CASSQDRLAGATEQFF	TGTGCCAGCAGCCAAGATCGACTAGCGGGAGCGACTGAGCAGTTCTTC